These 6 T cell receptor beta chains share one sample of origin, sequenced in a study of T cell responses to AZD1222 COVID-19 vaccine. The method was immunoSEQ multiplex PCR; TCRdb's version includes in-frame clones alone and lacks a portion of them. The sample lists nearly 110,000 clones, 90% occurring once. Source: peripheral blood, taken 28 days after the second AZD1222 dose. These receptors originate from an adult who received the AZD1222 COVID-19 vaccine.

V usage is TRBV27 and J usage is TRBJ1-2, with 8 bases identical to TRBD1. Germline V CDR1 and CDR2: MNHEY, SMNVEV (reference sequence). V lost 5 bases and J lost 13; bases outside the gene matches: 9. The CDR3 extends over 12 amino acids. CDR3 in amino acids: CASSKQGQEVTF. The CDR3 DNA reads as TGTGCCAGCAGTAAACAGGGACAGGAGGTCACCTTC.

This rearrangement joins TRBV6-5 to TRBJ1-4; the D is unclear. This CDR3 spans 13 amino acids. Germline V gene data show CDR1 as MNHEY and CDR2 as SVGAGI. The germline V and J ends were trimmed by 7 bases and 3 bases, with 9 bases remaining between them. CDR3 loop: CASNTEPNEKLFF. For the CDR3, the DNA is TGTGCCAGCAACACCGAACCTAATGAAAAACTGTTTTTT.

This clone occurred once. For the CDR3, the DNA is TGTGCCAGCTCACCGACAGGCCCTTTTGACGATGGCTACACCTTC. Translated, it gives CASSPTGPFDDGYTF. The chain is built from TRBV18 and TRBJ1-2, with a weak D call TRBD1 (6 bases). This CDR3 has 15 residues. V gave up 3 bases and J gave up 6 bases, with 17 bases separating them. CDR1 and CDR2 (germline): KGHSH, LQKENI.

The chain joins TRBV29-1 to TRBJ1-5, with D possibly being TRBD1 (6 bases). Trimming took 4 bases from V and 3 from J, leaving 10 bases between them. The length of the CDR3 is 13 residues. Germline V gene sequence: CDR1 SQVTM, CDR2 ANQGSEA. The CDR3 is CSVGGRDNQPQHF. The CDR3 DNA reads TGCAGCGTTGGGGGGCGCGACAATCAGCCCCAGCATTTT.

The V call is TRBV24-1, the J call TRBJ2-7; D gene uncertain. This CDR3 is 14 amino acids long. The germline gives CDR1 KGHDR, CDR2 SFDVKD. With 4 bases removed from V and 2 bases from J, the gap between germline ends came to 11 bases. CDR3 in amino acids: CATSEPTRPYEQYF. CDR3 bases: TGTGCCACCAGTGAACCGACACGCCCCTACGAGCAGTACTTC.

The CDR3 reads CASSYDGGNEETQYF. The CDR3 DNA sequence: TGTGCCAGCAGCTATGATGGGGGAAACGAGGAGACCCAGTACTTC. This chain uses TRBV7-9 with TRBJ2-5; TRBD1 or TRBD2 may be the D gene (5 bases each). Germline V gives CDR1 SEHNR, CDR2 FQNEAQ (reference sequence). V gave up 4 bases and J gave up 5 bases, with 17 bases separating them. The CDR3 is 15 amino acids.